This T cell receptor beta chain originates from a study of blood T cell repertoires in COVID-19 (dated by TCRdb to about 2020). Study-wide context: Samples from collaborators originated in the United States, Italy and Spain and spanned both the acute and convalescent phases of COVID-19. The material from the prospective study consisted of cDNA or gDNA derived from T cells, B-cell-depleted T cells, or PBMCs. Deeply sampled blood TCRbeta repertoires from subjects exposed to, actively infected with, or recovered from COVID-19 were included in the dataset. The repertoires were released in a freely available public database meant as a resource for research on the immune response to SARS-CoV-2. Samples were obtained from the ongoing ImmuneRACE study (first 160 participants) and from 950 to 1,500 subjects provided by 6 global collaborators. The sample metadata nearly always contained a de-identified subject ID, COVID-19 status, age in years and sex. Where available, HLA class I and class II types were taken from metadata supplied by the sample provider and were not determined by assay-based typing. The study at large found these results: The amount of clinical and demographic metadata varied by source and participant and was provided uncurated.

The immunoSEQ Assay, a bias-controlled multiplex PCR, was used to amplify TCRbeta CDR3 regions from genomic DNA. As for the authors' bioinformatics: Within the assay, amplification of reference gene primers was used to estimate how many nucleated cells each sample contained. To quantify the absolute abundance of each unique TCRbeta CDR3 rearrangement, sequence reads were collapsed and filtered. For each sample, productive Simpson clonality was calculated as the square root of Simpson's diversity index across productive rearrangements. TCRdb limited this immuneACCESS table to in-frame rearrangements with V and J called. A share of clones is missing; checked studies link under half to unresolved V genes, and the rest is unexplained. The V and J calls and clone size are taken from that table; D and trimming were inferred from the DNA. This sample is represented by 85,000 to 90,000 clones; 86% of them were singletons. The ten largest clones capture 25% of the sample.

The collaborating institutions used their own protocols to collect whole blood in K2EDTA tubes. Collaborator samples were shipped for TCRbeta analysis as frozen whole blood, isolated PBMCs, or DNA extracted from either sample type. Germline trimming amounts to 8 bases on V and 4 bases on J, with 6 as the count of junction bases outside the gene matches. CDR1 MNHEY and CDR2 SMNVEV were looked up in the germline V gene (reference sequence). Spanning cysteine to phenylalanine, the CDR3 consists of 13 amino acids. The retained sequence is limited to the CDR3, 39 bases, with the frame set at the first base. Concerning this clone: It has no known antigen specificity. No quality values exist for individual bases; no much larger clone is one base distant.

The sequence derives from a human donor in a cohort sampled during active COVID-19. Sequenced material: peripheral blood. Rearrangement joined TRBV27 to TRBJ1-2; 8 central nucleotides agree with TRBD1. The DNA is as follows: TGTGCCAGCTGGGACAGGTTTGGCTATGGCTACACCTTC. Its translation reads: CASWDRFGYGYTF.